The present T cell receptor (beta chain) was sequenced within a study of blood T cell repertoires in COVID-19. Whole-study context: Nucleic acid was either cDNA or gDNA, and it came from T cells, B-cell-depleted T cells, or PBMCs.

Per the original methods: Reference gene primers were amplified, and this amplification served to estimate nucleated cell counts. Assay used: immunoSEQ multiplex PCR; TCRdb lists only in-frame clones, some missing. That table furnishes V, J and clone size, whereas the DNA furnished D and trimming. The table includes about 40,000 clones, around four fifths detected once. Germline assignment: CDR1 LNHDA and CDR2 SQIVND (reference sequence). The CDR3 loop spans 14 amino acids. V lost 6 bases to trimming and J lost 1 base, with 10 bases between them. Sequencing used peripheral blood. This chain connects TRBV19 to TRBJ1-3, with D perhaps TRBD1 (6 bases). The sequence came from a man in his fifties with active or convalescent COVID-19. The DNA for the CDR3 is TGTGCCAGTAGCAAGGACAGATCTGGAAACACCATATATTTT. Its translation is CASSKDRSGNTIYF.